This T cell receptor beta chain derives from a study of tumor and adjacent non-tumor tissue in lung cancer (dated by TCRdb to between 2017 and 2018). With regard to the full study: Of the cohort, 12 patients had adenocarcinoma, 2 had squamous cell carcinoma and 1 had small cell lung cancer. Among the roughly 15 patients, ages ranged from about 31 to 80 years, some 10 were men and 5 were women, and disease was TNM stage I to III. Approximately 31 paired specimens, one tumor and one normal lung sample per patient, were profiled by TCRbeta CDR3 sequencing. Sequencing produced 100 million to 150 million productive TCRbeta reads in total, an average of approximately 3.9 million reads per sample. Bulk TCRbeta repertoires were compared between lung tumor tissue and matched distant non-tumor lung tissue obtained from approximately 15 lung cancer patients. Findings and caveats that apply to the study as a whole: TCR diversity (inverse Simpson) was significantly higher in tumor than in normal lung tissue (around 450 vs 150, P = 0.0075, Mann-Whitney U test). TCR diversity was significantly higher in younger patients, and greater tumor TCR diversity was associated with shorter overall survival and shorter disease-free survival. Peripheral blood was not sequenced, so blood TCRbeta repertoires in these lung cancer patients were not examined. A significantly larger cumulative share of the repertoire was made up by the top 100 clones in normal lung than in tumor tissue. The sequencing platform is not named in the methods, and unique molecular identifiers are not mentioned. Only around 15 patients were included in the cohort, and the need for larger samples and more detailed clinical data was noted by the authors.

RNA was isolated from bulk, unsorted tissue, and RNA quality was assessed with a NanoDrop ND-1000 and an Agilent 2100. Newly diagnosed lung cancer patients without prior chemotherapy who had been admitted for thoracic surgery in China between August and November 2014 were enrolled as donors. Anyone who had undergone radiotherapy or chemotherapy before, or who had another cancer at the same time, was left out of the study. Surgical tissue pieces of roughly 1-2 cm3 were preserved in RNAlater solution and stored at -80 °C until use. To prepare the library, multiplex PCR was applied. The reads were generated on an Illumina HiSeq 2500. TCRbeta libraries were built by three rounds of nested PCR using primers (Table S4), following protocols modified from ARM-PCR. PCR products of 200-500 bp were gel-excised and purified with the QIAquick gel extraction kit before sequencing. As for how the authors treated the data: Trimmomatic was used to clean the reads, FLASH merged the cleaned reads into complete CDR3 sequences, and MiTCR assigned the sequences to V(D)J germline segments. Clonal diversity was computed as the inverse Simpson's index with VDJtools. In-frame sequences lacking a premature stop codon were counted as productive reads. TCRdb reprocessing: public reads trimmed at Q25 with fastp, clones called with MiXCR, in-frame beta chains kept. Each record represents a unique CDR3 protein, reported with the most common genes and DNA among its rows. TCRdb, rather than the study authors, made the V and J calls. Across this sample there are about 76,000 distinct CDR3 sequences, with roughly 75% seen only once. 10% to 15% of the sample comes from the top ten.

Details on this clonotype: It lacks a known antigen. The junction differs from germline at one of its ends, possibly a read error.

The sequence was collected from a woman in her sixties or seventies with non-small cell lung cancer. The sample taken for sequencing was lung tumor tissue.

The CDR3 reads CTISTGQDYGYTF. The nucleotides read TGTACCATCAGTACGGGACAGGACTATGGCTACACCTTC. The V and J segments used are TRBV10-3 and TRBJ1-2, and TRBD1 matches 8 of the central bases. The CDR3 measures 13 amino acids from cysteine to phenylalanine. Only the CDR3 part of the read is kept: 39 bases, read in frame from the first base. Taken from the germline V gene, the CDR1 and CDR2 loops are ENHRY and SYGVKD.